These 20 T cell receptor beta chains were sequenced from one sample in a study of shared clonotypes between healthy human individuals. Repertoires were generated with immunoSEQ multiplex PCR, while TCRdb's copy carries only in-frame clones and drops some. Of 2.3 million or so clones listed, 90% to 95% are singletons. The sample taken for sequencing was naive CD4+ T cells from PBMCs. Noted subset: CD45RA+ positively selected. The origin of the receptors is a man younger than 30 in good health. Some clones in this sample may be carry-over from other donors' samples.

The chain joins TRBV11-2 to TRBJ2-7; no definite D call. The CDR3 has 14 amino acids. V gave up 5 bases and J gave up 3 bases, with 14 bases separating them. Germline lookup yields CDR1 SGHAT and CDR2 FQNNGV. In nucleotides, the CDR3 is TGTGCCAGCAGCCGGACCCACTCCGGCTACGAGCAGTACTTC. Translating gives CASSRTHSGYEQYF.

About this clone itself: Other nucleotide sequences from this sample produce the same CDR3. The genes are TRBV30 and TRBJ2-2; tentative D call: TRBD2 (6 bases). Looked up from germline, CDR1 is GTSNPN and CDR2 is SVGIG (reference sequence). This CDR3 region has 14 residues. V lost 3 bases to trimming and J lost 2 bases, with 10 bases between them. The CDR3 protein is CAWRAGPNTGELFF. As DNA, the CDR3 is TGTGCCTGGAGGGCGGGACCCAACACCGGGGAGCTGTTTTTT.

The chain employs TRBV6-5 and TRBJ1-5; maybe TRBD1 (5 bases). Germline loops: CDR1 MNHEY, CDR2 SVGAGI. V was cut by 9 bases and J by 3 bases, with 18 bases left in between. The length of the CDR3 is 15 residues. The CDR3 here is CARTRQHLINQPQHF. DNA for the CDR3: TGTGCCAGAACCCGACAGCACTTAATCAATCAGCCCCAGCATTTT.

V usage is TRBV7-2 and J usage is TRBJ2-1, with 10 bases that match TRBD2. Trimming cost V 5 bases and J 7 bases; bases outside gene matches: 8. This CDR3 contains 15 residues. Germline values: CDR1 SGHTA, CDR2 FQGNSA. The CDR3 coding sequence is TGTGCCAGCAGCGTCCTAGCGGGAGTTTATAATGAGCAGTTCTTC. Translated, it gives CASSVLAGVYNEQFF.

This clone was seen once. Other DNA sequences in this specimen translate into the identical CDR3. This sequence joins TRBV7-2 and TRBJ1-1; 8 nucleotides agree with TRBD1. V lost 2 bases to trimming and J lost 4 bases; unmatched junction nucleotides: 3. This CDR3 is built from 14 residues. Germline CDR1 and CDR2: SGHTA and FQGNSA. The CDR3 reads CASSLQGAATEAFF. The CDR3 DNA follows: TGTGCCAGCAGCTTACAGGGGGCGGCCACTGAAGCTTTCTTT.

The chain is built from TRBV5-6 and TRBJ2-7, with a possible D match to TRBD2 (7 bases). The CDR3 is made up of 15 amino acids. V dropped 0 bases and J dropped 2 bases, with 12 bases sitting between them. The germline CDR1 and CDR2 sequences are SGHDT and YYEEEE. CDR3 region: CASSLVGEGAYEQYF. The CDR3 region has the DNA TGTGCCAGCAGCTTGGTTGGGGAGGGGGCCTACGAGCAGTACTTC.

The V call is TRBV6-5, the J call TRBJ1-1, with 7 bases fitting TRBD1. The germline V gene has CDR1 MNHEY and CDR2 SVGAGI. Unmatched junction bases numbered 8, after V lost 3 bases and J lost 1 base. The CDR3 consists of 16 residues. The CDR3 sequence is CASSYTTRTGNTEAFF. The DNA of the CDR3 is TGTGCCAGCAGTTATACCACCCGGACAGGGAACACTGAAGCTTTCTTT.

This sequence joins TRBV5-4 and TRBJ2-7; 10 nucleotides align to TRBD1. This CDR3 spans 16 amino acids. The germline gives CDR1 SGHNT, CDR2 YYREEE (reference sequence). V gave up 4 bases and J gave up 3 bases; unmatched junction bases: 10. CDR3 bases: TGTGCCAGCAGCCGGGACAGGGGTAATCTAGACTACGAGCAGTACTTC. Encoded protein: CASSRDRGNLDYEQYF. The full variable domain, its missing parts supplied by reference TRBV5-4 and TRBJ2-7, is ETGVTQSPTHLIKTRGQQVTLRCSSQSGHNTVSWYQQALGQGPQFIFQYYREEENGRGNFPPRFSGLQFPNYSSELNVNALELDDSALYLCASSRDRGNLDYEQYFGPGTRLTVT.

V and J are TRBV25-1 and TRBJ2-7; D ambiguous. V was trimmed by 3 bases and J by 2 bases, leaving 14 bases between them. The CDR3 runs 15 residues. Per the germline V gene, CDR1 is MGHDK and CDR2 is SYGVNS. The CDR3 nucleotides are TGTGCCAGCAGTGATTTAACGGCGGCCCCCTACGAGCAGTACTTC. Translation: CASSDLTAAPYEQYF.

CDR3 residues: CASSPRQGKETQYF. The CDR3 nucleotides are TGTGCCAGCAGCCCCCGACAGGGCAAAGAGACCCAGTACTTC. The chain employs TRBV11-2 and TRBJ2-5, with 7 bases identical to TRBD1. Per germline, CDR1 SGHAT and CDR2 FQNNGV. This CDR3 has 14 residues. The ends lost 5 bases at V and 3 bases at J; junction bases unmatched: 6.

CDR3 sequence reads: CASFLRDEQFF. The CDR3 DNA reads as TGTGCCAGTTTCCTTCGGGATGAGCAGTTCTTC. The genes are TRBV28 and TRBJ2-1; the D is unclear. V lost 9 bases and J 8 bases, leaving 11 bases between the germline ends. Per the germline V gene, CDR1 is MDHEN and CDR2 is SYDVKM. The CDR3 loop spans 11 amino acids.

This chain uses TRBV28 with TRBJ2-6, with 12 bases lining up with TRBD2. V shed 6 bases and J 3 bases; nucleotides not matched to a gene: 15. The V gene's germline CDR1 is MDHEN and CDR2 SYDVKM. The CDR3 sequence is 20 residues long. CDR3 residues: CASSTSGLAGLPFGANVLTF. As DNA, the CDR3 is TGTGCCAGCAGCACTTCGGGACTAGCGGGTCTCCCCTTTGGGGCCAACGTCCTGACTTTC.

Details on this clone: Other DNA sequences in the sample encode the same CDR3. The rearrangement joins TRBV9 to TRBJ2-3; D remains ambiguous. Looked up from germline, CDR1 is SGDLS and CDR2 is YYNGEE. CDR3 length: 13 residues. Trimming shortened V by 1 base and J by 0 bases, and 3 bases separated the two germline ends. CDR3 sequence reads: CASSVFSTDTQYF. DNA for the CDR3: TGTGCCAGCAGCGTATTTAGCACAGATACGCAGTATTTT.

The chain employs TRBV9 and TRBJ2-7, with 8 bases that match TRBD2. CDR3 size: 14 residues. The trim removed 2 bases at V and 3 bases at J, leaving 4 bases unmatched. The germline CDR1 and CDR2 sequences are SGDLS and YYNGEE. CDR3 nucleotides: TGTGCCAGCAGCGTGGGTCGGGAGGGCTACGAGCAGTACTTC. Residues: CASSVGREGYEQYF. The full variable domain, rest sourced from reference TRBV9 and TRBJ2-7, is DSGVTQTPKHLITATGQRVTLRCSPRSGDLSVYWYQQSLDQGLQFLIQYYNGEERAKGNILERFSAQQFPDLHSELNLSSLELGDSALYFCASSVGREGYEQYFGPGTRLTVT.

This chain connects TRBV18 to TRBJ2-1, with D uncertain. Germline CDR1 and CDR2: KGHSH and LQKENI. The CDR3 is made up of 12 amino acids. The V and J ends lost 3 bases and 12 bases respectively, with 12 bases between them. The chain's CDR3 is CASSPGSSVQFF. For the CDR3, the DNA is TGTGCCAGCTCACCCGGCAGCTCGGTGCAGTTCTTC. Based on the CDR3 plus reference TRBV18 and TRBJ2-1, the full variable domain is NAGVMQNPRHLVRRRGQEARLRCSPMKGHSHVYWYRQLPEEGLKFMVYLQKENIIDESGMPKERFSAEFPKEGPSILRIQQVVRGDSAAYFCASSPGSSVQFFGPGTRLTVL.

V gene TRBV28 combines with J gene TRBJ1-2; D unresolved. V lost 2 bases, J lost 4 bases, and 11 bases lay in between. Germline V gene data show CDR1 as MDHEN and CDR2 as SYDVKM. This CDR3 has 14 residues. CDR3 region: CASSLGPAIYGYTF. The CDR3, as DNA: TGTGCCAGCAGTTTAGGTCCAGCGATCTATGGCTACACCTTC.

This rearrangement joins TRBV6-1 to TRBJ2-1, with 7 bases aligning to TRBD1. In germline, CDR1 is MNHNS, CDR2 SASEGT. With V trimmed by 4 bases and J by 8 bases, 17 bases remained unmatched. The CDR3 extends over 17 amino acids. The CDR3 protein is CASSAQYGQVVGDEQFF. The CDR3 DNA sequence: TGTGCCAGCAGTGCCCAGTATGGACAGGTGGTCGGTGATGAGCAGTTCTTC.

CDR3 sequence: CASSLRQGGTGELFF. DNA for the CDR3: TGTGCCAGCAGCTTACGACAGGGTGGGACCGGGGAGCTGTTTTTT. The V call is TRBV11-3, the J call TRBJ2-2; 7 bases agree with TRBD1. J gave up 5 bases and V 2 bases, and 5 bases lay outside the gene matches. CDR1 is SGHNT and CDR2 is YENEEA in the germline V gene. This CDR3 is 15 amino acids long.

The chain recombines TRBV5-4 with TRBJ2-5; 13 bases match TRBD2. Germline lookup yields CDR1 SGHNT and CDR2 YYREEE (reference sequence). The length of the CDR3 is 18 residues. V shed 0 bases, J shed 5 bases, and the junction held 10 bases outside the gene matches. The CDR3 is CASSLGGTSGRAGETQYF. CDR3 bases: TGTGCCAGCAGCTTGGGAGGAACTAGCGGGAGGGCGGGTGAGACCCAGTACTTC.

V gene TRBV5-1 combines with J gene TRBJ2-5; D is perhaps TRBD1 (6 bases). The DNA end lines up better with TRBJ2-7; the J call may be wrong. Germline-derived CDR1 and CDR2 are SGHRS and YFSETQ. The CDR3 loop spans 12 amino acids. This chain's CDR3 is CASAQQGYEQYF. The CDR3 DNA follows: TGCGCCAGCGCGCAACAGGGCTACGAGCAGTACTTC.